The 32 T cell receptor beta chains listed next were all sequenced from one sample in a study of cytomegalovirus exposure and HLA in healthy donors. PCR used 60 Vbeta primers and 13 Jbeta primers. Here immunoSEQ multiplex PCR was the method, and the copy in TCRdb shows in-frame clones only, minus some. The data contain roughly 110,000 clones, less than 85% of them seen just once; the ten biggest clones take up less than 15%. Sequencing was carried out using PBMCs. These receptors all come from a woman aged 40 to 49 in good health and CMV-seropositive.

The rearrangement uses TRBV5-1 and TRBJ1-2, with 9 bases matching TRBD1. CDR3 length: 14 residues. Germline V lookup: CDR1 SGHRS, CDR2 YFSETQ. The ends lost 4 bases at V and 4 bases at J; junction bases unmatched: 5. This chain's CDR3 is CASSEGQGAYGYTF. The CDR3 coding sequence is TGCGCCAGCAGCGAGGGACAGGGCGCCTATGGCTACACCTTC.

The rearrangement uses TRBV19 and TRBJ1-5, with D hard to call. Trimming pared 3 bases from V and 2 bases from J, leaving 8 bases between. CDR1 is LNHDA and CDR2 is SQIVND in the germline V gene (reference sequence). The CDR3 loop spans 14 amino acids. This CDR3 is CASSISPGNQPQHF. Written as DNA, the CDR3 is TGTGCCAGTAGTATCTCGCCAGGCAATCAGCCCCAGCATTTT.

DNA for the CDR3: TGCAGCGTGGGACAGGGATCCGGTAATGAAAAACTGTTTTTT. Translation: CSVGQGSGNEKLFF. The V gene is TRBV29-1, the J gene TRBJ1-4; 9 bases match TRBD1. Germline values: CDR1 SQVTM, CDR2 ANQGSEA. With V trimmed by 6 bases and J by 4 bases, 6 bases remained unmatched. This CDR3 spans 14 amino acids.

The V call is TRBV6-4, the J call TRBJ1-1; 8 bases match TRBD1. CDR1 is MRHNA, CDR2 SNTAGT, per germline. The V and J ends lost 0 bases and 4 bases, in that order; junction bases with no gene match: 4. The CDR3 is made up of 15 amino acids. The DNA for the CDR3 is TGTGCCAGCAGTGACTCCGAGACAGGGGCCACTGAAGCTTTCTTT. Amino acids: CASSDSETGATEAFF.

The CDR3 coding sequence is TGTGCCAGCAGTACCAGCGGGGGGCGTCACAATGAGCAGTTCTTC. As protein: CASSTSGGRHNEQFF. The chain links TRBV6-1 to TRBJ2-1, with 9 bases fitting TRBD2. The CDR3 runs 15 residues. The germline gives CDR1 MNHNS, CDR2 SASEGT. Germline trimming cut 5 bases from V and 5 bases from J; bases unmatched to any gene: 7.

V usage is TRBV4-2 and J usage is TRBJ1-1, with 8 bases matching TRBD1. The V gene's germline CDR1 is LGHNA and CDR2 YNFKEQ. The CDR3 runs to 16 residues. V gave up 4 bases and J gave up 1 base; unmatched junction bases: 8. The CDR3 DNA reads TGTGCCAGCAGCCCAAATGTCGGACAGGGGAACACTGAAGCTTTCTTT. This sequence encodes CASSPNVGQGNTEAFF.

This clone turned up a few times. The chain links TRBV11-1 to TRBJ2-3, with a tentative D call TRBD2 (5 bases). The V end was cut by 2 bases, the J end by 0 bases, with 12 bases between. CDR1 is SGHAT and CDR2 is FQDESV in the germline V gene (reference sequence). The CDR3 has 16 residues. The CDR3 DNA reads TGTGCCAGCAGCTTATTCCTTGGCGGGAGCACAGATACGCAGTATTTT. This sequence encodes CASSLFLGGSTDTQYF.

The chain uses TRBV5-1 and TRBJ1-2; no clear D. Germline CDR1 SGHRS, CDR2 YFSETQ. Between the trimmed V and J ends, which lost 4 bases and 2 bases, there was a span of 18 bases. There are 16 residues in the CDR3. The CDR3 nucleotides read TGCGCCAGCAGCCCGCTGAACTCGTTAAGCAACTATGGCTACACCTTC. Translation gives CASSPLNSLSNYGYTF.

The sample holds a few counts of this clone. The V call is TRBV19, the J call TRBJ2-3, with D possibly being TRBD1 (8 bases). This CDR3 contains 14 residues. V was pared by 7 bases and J by 3 bases, with 14 bases between. Germline-derived CDR1 and CDR2 are LNHDA and SQIVND (reference sequence). The CDR3 DNA is TGTGCCAGTAACAGGGGGGGAGGAACAGATACGCAGTATTTT. Residues: CASNRGGGTDTQYF.

This clone was observed a handful of times. The rearrangement joins TRBV10-1 to TRBJ1-1; TRBD1 matches at 9 bases. Trimming cost V 6 bases and J 4 bases; bases outside gene matches: 6. The CDR3 extends over 14 amino acids. Germline values: CDR1 WNHNN, CDR2 SYGVQD (reference sequence). CDR3 DNA sequence: TGCGCCAGCAGGGCCGGGACAGGGTCCACTGAAGCTTTCTTT. Translated: CASRAGTGSTEAFF.

The chain has TRBV6-1 and TRBJ1-3, with a tentative D call TRBD1 (5 bases). CDR3 length: 15 amino acids. V was trimmed by 2 bases and J by 4 bases, leaving 12 bases between them. CDR1 MNHNS and CDR2 SASEGT come from the germline V gene. CDR3 bases: TGTGCCAGCAGTGAACAGCAGGGATTAGGAAACACCATATATTTT. Its protein is CASSEQQGLGNTIYF.

J is TRBJ2-3 and V is TRBV6-5; 12 bases line up with TRBD2. CDR3 length: 14 amino acids. J was trimmed by 8 bases and V by 6 bases; bases with no gene match: 6. The germline CDR1 and CDR2 sequences are MNHEY and SVGAGI. The CDR3 DNA reads TGTGCCAGCAGGCTAGCGGGGGGGCCCGGTACGCAGTATTTT. Its translation: CASRLAGGPGTQYF.

The V call is TRBV6-1, the J call TRBJ1-5; D is uncertain. The germline V and J ends were trimmed by 6 bases and 6 bases, with 12 bases remaining between them. Germline lookup yields CDR1 MNHNS and CDR2 SASEGT. The CDR3 has 13 residues. CDR3 sequence: CASRVSGVQPQHF. The CDR3 DNA reads as TGTGCCAGCAGGGTCTCGGGAGTTCAGCCCCAGCATTTT.

The CDR3 DNA reads as TGTGCCAGCAGCTTGCTTCCTCAGGGATCTCACACTGAAGCTTTCTTT. This translates into CASSLLPQGSHTEAFF. The J gene is TRBJ1-1, the V gene TRBV5-6, with a tentative D call TRBD1 (5 bases). This CDR3 comprises 16 residues. Germline V CDR1 and CDR2: SGHDT, YYEEEE. Trimming stripped 1 base from V and 3 bases from J, with 16 bases between.

V gene TRBV7-8 combines with J gene TRBJ2-1; the D gene is possibly TRBD2 (6 bases). V was clipped by 1 base and J by 3 bases, with 10 bases between them. CDR3 size: 15 residues. The V gene's germline CDR1 is SGHVS and CDR2 FQNEAQ. The CDR3 loop is CASSLVGGLYNEQFF. CDR3 nucleotides: TGTGCCAGCAGCTTAGTCGGGGGTCTCTACAATGAGCAGTTCTTC.

This chain uses TRBV6-1 with TRBJ2-3; possibly TRBD2 for D (5 bases). CDR3 size: 12 residues. CDR1 MNHNS and CDR2 SASEGT come from the germline V gene. V was cut by 7 bases and J by 5 bases, with 10 bases left in between. CDR3 bases: TGTGCCAGCACCCCCCGGGGAGATACGCAGTATTTT. It translates to CASTPRGDTQYF.

V gene TRBV5-1 combines with J gene TRBJ1-6; 12 bases align to TRBD1. The V and J ends lost 2 bases and 7 bases, in that order; junction bases with no gene match: 7. This CDR3 contains 17 residues. Germline V gene sequence: CDR1 SGHRS, CDR2 YFSETQ. CDR3 nucleotides: TGCGCCAGCAGCTTCGCAGGGACAGGGGGCGGGAATTCACCCCTCCACTTT. It translates to CASSFAGTGGGNSPLHF.

The chain recombines TRBV11-2 with TRBJ1-2, with D possibly matching TRBD1 (6 bases). The CDR3 covers 13 residues. Trimming took off 3 bases at V and 7 bases at J, with 12 bases between the two ends. The germline CDR1 and CDR2 sequences are SGHAT and FQNNGV. The CDR3 DNA reads TGTGCCAGCAGCTTGTCCTTGGGGGCTGGCTACACCTTC. Its translation: CASSLSLGAGYTF.

The chain links TRBV11-1 to TRBJ1-4; TRBD1 matches 9 bases. Germline V gene data show CDR1 as SGHAT and CDR2 as FQDESV (reference sequence). This CDR3 is built from 14 residues. Unmatched junction bases numbered 10, after V lost 6 bases and J lost 11 bases. The CDR3 protein is CASSPGQGVRKLFF. As DNA, the CDR3 is TGTGCCAGCAGTCCGGGACAGGGCGTACGGAAACTGTTTTTT.

V and J are TRBV19 and TRBJ2-7; D might be TRBD2 (6 bases). Germline V gene lookup returns CDR1 LNHDA and CDR2 SQIVND (reference sequence). V lost 4 bases, J lost 3 bases, and 13 bases lay in between. CDR3 length equals 14 residues. Here the CDR3 DNA reads TGTGCCAGTAGTACGGGGACGGGAGACTACGAGCAGTACTTC. This translates into CASSTGTGDYEQYF.

As to this clone: A junction end diverges from the germline sequence, so it may reflect a read error. This chain uses TRBV7-7 with TRBJ2-1; TRBD1 matches 9 bases. The germline V gene has CDR1 SSHAT and CDR2 FNYEAQ (reference sequence). The CDR3 has 13 amino acids. The CDR3 protein is CASSFGGQGEQFF. The DNA for the CDR3 is TGTGCTAGCAGCTTCGGGGGACAGGGTGAGCAGTTCTTC.

This clone came up a few times. The rearrangement uses TRBV19 and TRBJ2-2, with 11 bases that match TRBD2. The CDR3 is 17 residues long. Germline V gene sequence: CDR1 LNHDA, CDR2 SQIVND (reference sequence). Trimming removed 5 bases from V and 5 bases from J; junction bases left unmatched: 10. CDR3 loop: CASSPGTSGLTTGELFF. The CDR3 DNA reads TGTGCCAGTAGTCCCGGGACTAGCGGCCTGACGACCGGGGAGCTGTTTTTT.

The rearrangement links TRBV4-2 to TRBJ1-1; no firm D call. Looked up from germline, CDR1 is LGHNA and CDR2 is YNFKEQ. The CDR3 totals 13 residues. Trimming left V 1 base short and J 7 bases short, with 10 bases between. The CDR3 spells CASSQGTGFEAFF. In DNA, the CDR3 is TGTGCCAGCAGCCAAGGGACGGGGTTTGAAGCTTTCTTT.

This clone was detected once. The chain links TRBV4-1 to TRBJ2-3; 7 bases map to TRBD2. Germline CDR1 MGHRA, CDR2 YSYEKL. The CDR3 has 15 amino acids. J gave up 5 bases and V 1 base, and 6 bases lay outside the gene matches. The CDR3 region has the DNA TGCGCCAGCAGCCAAGCTCTAGCGGTTGGAGATACGCAGTATTTT. It is translated as CASSQALAVGDTQYF.

This chain joins TRBV27 and TRBJ2-7; D perhaps matches TRBD2 (6 bases). V was pared by 6 bases and J by 3 bases, with 15 bases between. The CDR3 is 14 residues long. Germline assignment: CDR1 MNHEY and CDR2 SMNVEV (reference sequence). CDR3 nucleotide sequence: TGTGCCAGCAGCCGTGGGGTGGGGGGCTACGAGCAGTACTTC. It specifies CASSRGVGGYEQYF.

This clone occurred a few times. The chain carries TRBV7-9 and TRBJ2-3, with 16 bases matching TRBD2. The germline gives CDR1 SEHNR, CDR2 FQNEAQ (reference sequence). V was pared by 7 bases and J by 3 bases, with 10 bases of the junction left unmatched. The CDR3 is 18 amino acids. CDR3 sequence: CASNPGLAGGQSTDTQYF. The CDR3 bases are TGTGCCAGCAACCCGGGACTAGCGGGGGGGCAATCAACAGATACGCAGTATTTT.

This chain uses TRBV6-1 with TRBJ2-7; no definite D call. The CDR3 spans 11 residues. Trimming pared 4 bases from V and 2 bases from J, leaving 3 bases between. The germline V gene has CDR1 MNHNS and CDR2 SASEGT. Written as DNA, the CDR3 is TGTGCCAGCAGTGCAACCTACGAGCAGTACTTC. It codes for CASSATYEQYF.

This sequence joins TRBV15 and TRBJ2-3, with D perhaps TRBD2 (6 bases). Germline V gives CDR1 LNHNV, CDR2 YYDKDF (reference sequence). The CDR3 is made up of 14 amino acids. V was shortened by 5 bases and J by 5 bases, with 14 bases between the two germline ends. CDR3: CATSRSAGIDTQYF. The CDR3 bases are TGTGCCACCAGCCGATCGGCGGGGATAGATACGCAGTATTTT. Combining the CDR3 with reference TRBV15 and TRBJ2-3 gives the whole variable domain DAMVIQNPRYQVTQFGKPVTLSCSQTLNHNVMYWYQQKSSQAPKLLFHYYDKDFNNEADTPDNFQSRRPNTSFCFLDIRSPGLGDTAMYLCATSRSAGIDTQYFGPGTRLTVL.

The rearrangement joins TRBV18 to TRBJ1-2; tentative D call: TRBD1 (5 bases). Germline CDR1 is KGHSH and CDR2 is LQKENI. V gave up 0 bases and J gave up 4 bases, with 9 bases separating them. This CDR3 is 14 amino acids long. CDR3 nucleotide sequence: TGTGCCAGCTCACCACCGGGGCAGGCCTATGGCTACACCTTC. This gives the protein CASSPPGQAYGYTF.

The chain links TRBV27 to TRBJ1-6; 9 bases are a match to TRBD1. The CDR3 extends over 15 amino acids. The trim removed 7 bases at V and 6 bases at J, leaving 7 bases unmatched. Germline V gives CDR1 MNHEY, CDR2 SMNVEV (reference sequence). The CDR3 reads CASTPWGQGNSPLHF. In DNA, the CDR3 is TGTGCCAGCACCCCGTGGGGACAGGGTAATTCACCCCTCCACTTT.

The chain is built from TRBV18 and TRBJ1-1, with TRBD1 as a possible D gene (5 bases). Germline V CDR1 and CDR2: KGHSH, LQKENI. Trimming pared 3 bases from V and 1 base from J, leaving 15 bases between. The CDR3 is 16 residues long. CDR3 nucleotide sequence: TGTGCCAGCTCACCTTACCGGCAGGGCGGGAACACTGAAGCTTTCTTT. Protein sequence: CASSPYRQGGNTEAFF.

The chain has TRBV6-5 and TRBJ2-5, with TRBD1 matching 7 bases. The end of the DNA is better explained by TRBJ2-7, so the J call may be wrong. Germline V gene sequence: CDR1 MNHEY, CDR2 SVGAGI. This CDR3 contains 15 residues. CDR3 nucleotide sequence: TGTGCCAGCAGTCCCCCGGGACAGAGCTCCTACGAGCAGTACTTC. It specifies CASSPPGQSSYEQYF.